These 6 T cell receptor beta chains were all obtained from the same sample, sequenced in a study of response to subunit inactivated influenza vaccine. TCRdb re-called the RT-PCR reads through MiXCR, storing one row per CDR3 protein. There are under 500,000 distinct CDR3 sequences in the sample; roughly 9.8% occur only once, and more than 10% lies in the top ten. The input for sequencing was PBMCs from blood, taken more than 35 days after vaccination. These TCRs come from a man aged 50-59 years who received an inactivated influenza vaccine.

This clonotype was observed many times. The chain recombines TRBV9 with TRBJ2-2; no clear D. Germline-derived CDR1 and CDR2 are SGDLS and YYNGEE. CDR3 length: 13 amino acids. Trimming shortened V by 0 bases and J by 5 bases, and 5 bases separated the two germline ends. The chain's CDR3 is CASSVATTGELFF. CDR3 in DNA: TGTGCCAGCAGCGTAGCTACGACCGGGGAGCTGTTTTTT. Using reference TRBV9 and TRBJ2-2 for the parts outside the CDR3, the full variable domain is DSGVTQTPKHLITATGQRVTLRCSPRSGDLSVYWYQQSLDQGLQFLIQYYNGEERAKGNILERFSAQQFPDLHSELNLSSLELGDSALYFCASSVATTGELFFGEGSRLTVL.

CDR3 sequence: CASSYSMSLAEADTQYF. DNA of the CDR3: TGTGCCAGCAGTTACTCGATGTCGCTAGCGGAGGCAGATACGCAGTATTTT. The chain joins TRBV6-2 or TRBV6-3 to TRBJ2-3, with 7 bases lining up with TRBD2. V shed 0 bases and J 4 bases; nucleotides not matched to a gene: 10. Germline V gene lookup returns CDR1 MNHEY and CDR2 SVGEGT. The CDR3 extends over 17 amino acids.

This clonotype was recorded a few times. The DNA of the CDR3 is TGTGCCAGCAGCTTTCGGCAGGTGAACACTGAAGCTTTCTTT. Translation: CASSFRQVNTEAFF. The chain recombines TRBV7-8 with TRBJ1-1; no firm D call. V shed 3 bases and J shed 0 bases, with 8 bases lying between them. Germline CDR1 SGHVS, CDR2 FQNEAQ. This CDR3 comprises 14 residues.

The chain links TRBV29-1 to TRBJ2-2; tentatively, D is TRBD1 (6 bases). In germline, CDR1 is SQVTM, CDR2 ANQGSEA. The CDR3 length is 13 residues. The ends were cut back, 6 bases at V and 4 bases at J, with 12 bases in the middle. CDR3 DNA sequence: TGCAGCGTCGAAACAGGGAGCACCGGGGAGCTGTTTTTT. Its protein is CSVETGSTGELFF.

This clonotype was seen at least ten times. This chain joins TRBV10-3 and TRBJ1-6, with 7 bases that match TRBD1. Germline V lookup: CDR1 ENHRY, CDR2 SYGVKD. The CDR3 is 13 residues long. V shed 9 bases and J 9 bases; nucleotides not matched to a gene: 8. CDR3 bases: TGTGCCATACGGACAGGAGGGAGTTCACCCCTCCACTTT. It is translated as CAIRTGGSSPLHF.

This clonotype has a handful of counts. The chain couples TRBV7-9 to TRBJ2-2, with D perhaps TRBD2 (6 bases). The CDR3 runs 17 residues. CDR1 is SEHNR and CDR2 is FQNEAQ in the germline V gene (reference sequence). V was shortened by 5 bases and J by 1 base, with 17 bases between the two germline ends. The CDR3 is CASSHRYPGLNTGELFF. CDR3 in DNA: TGTGCCAGCAGCCATAGGTACCCGGGACTGAACACCGGGGAGCTGTTTTTT.